This T cell receptor (beta chain) comes out of a study of blood T cell repertoires in COVID-19. The CDR3 sequence is 16 residues long. J gave up 3 bases and V 5 bases, and 10 bases lay outside the gene matches. Germline CDR1 is ENHRY and CDR2 is SYGVKD. Assay: immunoSEQ multiplex PCR; the TCRdb copy retains only in-frame clones and omits some. The sample holds about 80,000 clones, 65% to 85% seen once. The V call is TRBV10-3, the J call TRBJ1-2; 9 nucleotides line up with TRBD1. The clonotype originates from a woman aged 80 or older with acute or convalescent COVID-19. Sequencing was done on a sample of peripheral blood. The CDR3 here is CAISRALGQGYYGYTF. The DNA for the CDR3 is TGTGCCATCAGTCGCGCCCTGGGACAGGGTTACTATGGCTACACCTTC.